The following is a TCR beta chain sequence with its context. What it binds is unknown. The table came from immunoSEQ multiplex PCR; TCRdb's copy has only in-frame clones and leaves some out. This table holds around 90,000 clones, around 91% found once. The sample is drawn from a study of T cell responses to AZD1222 COVID-19 vaccine. Study-level points and caveats: AZD1222 recipients seropositive at baseline numbered only six or seven.

Germline-derived CDR1 and CDR2 are MNHNS and SASEGT. The CDR3 totals 14 residues. V lost 1 base and J lost 4, with 10 bases in between. The sequencing used peripheral blood, collected on day 0 of MenACWY control vaccination. This clonotype was obtained from an adult in good health. V gene TRBV6-1 combines with J gene TRBJ1-2, with D maybe TRBD1 (5 bases). In nucleotides, the CDR3 is TGTGCCAGCAGTGAAGGAGGCAGGGCCTATGGCTACACCTTC. Amino acid sequence: CASSEGGRAYGYTF.